This TCR beta chain was retrieved from a study of T cell repertoires in cytomegalovirus infection. V was trimmed by 1 base and J by 4 bases, leaving 8 bases between them. The germline V gene encodes CDR1 SGHRS and CDR2 YFSETQ. The length of the CDR3 is 13 residues. TCRdb re-analysed the reads in MiXCR, keeping a single row per CDR3 protein. There are about 700,000 distinct CDR3 sequences in the sample; roughly 36% occur only once, and roughly 18% lies in the top ten. A note on this clonotype: The antigen remains unidentified.

V and J are TRBV5-1 and TRBJ2-5, with unresolved D. The sample consisted of cultured PBMCs, taken from culture after CMV antigen stimulation. The TCR was taken from a human donor in good health (CMV status not recorded). Some clones in this sample may be carry-over from other donors' samples. The CDR3 nucleotides are TGCGCCAGCAGCTTGTATGGGATAGAGACCCAGTACTTC. Translated: CASSLYGIETQYF.